What follows are 27 T cell receptor beta chains derived from one specimen sequenced in a study of blood T cells in healthy people across ages. PCR was performed a second time for about 7 to 11 cycles using a sample-barcoded 5' primer and a J-beta primer mix. MiXCR was run by TCRdb on the 5' RACE reads, yielding one entry per CDR3 protein. The sample has about 590,000 distinct CDR3 sequences; around 31% are singletons. Sequencing was carried out using blood. These receptors were obtained from a woman of 80 years or more in good health.

The J gene is TRBJ2-7, the V gene TRBV20-1, with D unresolved. This CDR3 contains 14 residues. Trimming removed 1 base from V and 3 bases from J, with 13 bases in between. CDR1 and CDR2 (germline): DFQATT, SNEGSKA (reference sequence). The CDR3 sequence: CSARVPSPFYEQYF. The CDR3 nucleotides are TGCAGTGCTAGAGTTCCCTCCCCGTTCTACGAGCAGTACTTC.

This clonotype was observed a handful of times. The chain has TRBV3-1 and TRBJ2-1; D might be TRBD2 (6 bases). Per the germline V gene, CDR1 is LGHDT and CDR2 is YNNKEL (reference sequence). This CDR3 comprises 15 residues. Deletions cut 1 base from V and 9 bases from J, with 16 bases between. CDR3 amino acids: CASSQGAVRGTEQFF. The CDR3 DNA is TGTGCCAGCAGCCAAGGAGCAGTACGGGGGACTGAGCAGTTCTTC.

V is TRBV6-2 or TRBV6-3 and J is TRBJ1-4; 10 bases agree with TRBD1. The J segment lost 7 bases and the V segment lost 5 bases, leaving 7 bases of the junction unmatched. The V gene's germline CDR1 is MNHEY and CDR2 SVGEGT. There are 15 residues in the CDR3. The CDR3 spells CASSTGQGRREKLFF. The CDR3 bases are TGTGCCAGCAGTACGGGACAGGGGAGGCGTGAAAAACTGTTTTTT.

J is TRBJ2-5 and V is TRBV3-1; 9 nucleotides line up with TRBD2. J was trimmed by 5 bases and V by 8 bases; bases with no gene match: 18. The germline V gene has CDR1 LGHDT and CDR2 YNNKEL (reference sequence). The CDR3 is 17 residues long. The CDR3 loop reads CASGSASGDPTLETQYF. CDR3 nucleotides: TGTGCCAGCGGTTCGGCTAGCGGGGACCCTACCTTGGAGACCCAGTACTTC.

There are a few counts of this clonotype. This chain connects TRBV2 to TRBJ2-2, with D maybe TRBD2 (5 bases). Germline CDR1 and CDR2: SNHLY and FYNNEI. Trimming pared 3 bases from V and 5 bases from J, leaving 25 bases between. The CDR3 has 19 amino acids. This CDR3 reads CASSDRTTIPHGQTGELFF. Written as DNA, the CDR3 is TGTGCCAGCAGTGACAGAACGACTATCCCCCATGGGCAGACCGGGGAGCTGTTTTTT.

This clonotype was found many times. The chain joins TRBV7-2 to TRBJ1-5, with 10 bases fitting TRBD1. This CDR3 region has 16 residues. V trimming: 5 bases; J trimming: 7 bases; junction bases outside the gene matches: 11. Germline loops: CDR1 SGHTA, CDR2 FQGNSA. The DNA for the CDR3 is TGTGCCAGCAGCCTTCCGGGACAGGGGCTCCTGCAGCCCCAGCATTTT. Amino acid sequence: CASSLPGQGLLQPQHF.

Comments on this clonotype: Its ends do not fully match the called genes, so a read error is possible. This chain uses TRBV7-2 with TRBJ2-3; D perhaps matches TRBD1 (6 bases). CDR1 and CDR2 from the germline V gene are SGHTA and FQGNSA. The CDR3 runs 13 residues. CDR3 DNA: TGTGCCAGCAGCCTCAGGGGCGCAGATACGCAGGATTTT. Amino acid sequence: CASSLRGADTQDF.

Only a few counts were recorded for this clonotype. This sequence may be a read error, since a much larger clone differs from it by one base. The gene calls are TRBV4-1 and TRBJ2-7, with D maybe TRBD1 (5 bases). The ends were cut back, 0 bases at V and 7 bases at J, with 19 bases in the middle. Germline V gives CDR1 MGHRA, CDR2 YSYEKL. The CDR3 sequence is 16 residues long. The CDR3 protein is CASSQDRAFSYNEQYF. The CDR3 DNA reads as TGCGCCAGCAGCCAAGACAGGGCATTCTCCTACAATGAGCAGTACTTC.

The sample holds a few counts of this clonotype. This chain connects TRBV7-9 to TRBJ2-7; 11 positions agree with TRBD2. CDR3 length: 16 residues. V was clipped by 5 bases and J by 10 bases; unmatched bases: 16. Germline CDR1 SEHNR, CDR2 FQNEAQ (reference sequence). CDR3 in DNA: TGTGCCAGCAGCCCAGAACTAGCGGGGGTCCCCCCTAGCCAGTACTTC. This codes for CASSPELAGVPPSQYF.

This clonotype was counted a few times. The chain employs TRBV5-1 and TRBJ2-7, with 8 positions matching TRBD2. J lost 0 bases, V lost 0 bases, and 8 bases had no gene match. The CDR3 contains 17 residues. Germline V gene data show CDR1 as SGHRS and CDR2 as YFSETQ. This CDR3 reads CASSLAGGGLSSYEQYF. Written as DNA, the CDR3 is TGCGCCAGCAGCTTGGCCGGGGGGGGGCTAAGCTCCTACGAGCAGTACTTC.

This clonotype appeared many times. This chain joins TRBV5-5 and TRBJ1-5; D is possibly TRBD1 (6 bases). The V and J ends lost 2 bases and 2 bases respectively, with 20 bases between them. CDR1 SGHKS and CDR2 YYEKEE come from the germline V gene (reference sequence). CDR3 length: 18 amino acids. The CDR3 DNA sequence: TGTGCCAGCAGCTTCGTGGGACACGTCACCACCCGCAATCAGCCCCAGCATTTT. Amino acid sequence: CASSFVGHVTTRNQPQHF. Variable domain in full (rest from reference TRBV5-5 and TRBJ1-5): DAGVTQSPTHLIKTRGQQVTLRCSPISGHKSVSWYQQVLGQGPQFIFQYYEKEERGRGNFPDRFSARQFPNYSSELNVNALLLGDSALYLCASSFVGHVTTRNQPQHFGDGTRLSIL.

In this sample, this clonotype turned up many times. V is TRBV7-2 and J is TRBJ2-1; either TRBD1 or TRBD2 may fit D (5 bases each). Trimming pared 5 bases from V and 7 bases from J, leaving 15 bases between. This CDR3 is 14 amino acids long. CDR1 SGHTA and CDR2 FQGNSA come from the germline V gene. CDR3 loop: CASSPGTAWNEQFF. For the CDR3, the DNA is TGTGCCAGCAGCCCGGGGACGGCCTGGAATGAGCAGTTCTTC.

The sample holds many counts of this clonotype. The chain employs TRBV2 and TRBJ2-3; maybe TRBD2 (6 bases). The CDR3 has 15 residues. CDR1 is SNHLY, CDR2 FYNNEI, per germline. V was clipped by 4 bases and J by 3 bases, with 14 bases between them. The CDR3 loop reads CASSGPSRGTDTQYF. The CDR3 nucleotides read TGTGCCAGCAGTGGACCCTCCCGGGGGACAGATACGCAGTATTTT.

The gene calls are TRBV20-1 and TRBJ1-1; 8 nucleotides line up with TRBD1. The V segment lost 5 bases and the J segment 10 bases; nucleotides outside the gene matches: 9. The CDR3 totals 12 residues. The germline V gene has CDR1 DFQATT and CDR2 SNEGSKA (reference sequence). CDR3 sequence reads: CSAGQGGGTAFF. The CDR3 DNA reads as TGCAGTGCTGGACAGGGAGGTGGGACAGCTTTCTTT.

J is TRBJ2-7 and V is TRBV7-2, with 7 bases fitting TRBD2. CDR1 SGHTA and CDR2 FQGNSA come from the germline V gene. Losses at the gene ends were 1 base for V and 7 bases for J; bases not matched to a gene: 10. The CDR3 consists of 15 residues. This CDR3 is CASSLVASGYNEQYF. DNA for the CDR3: TGTGCCAGCAGCTTAGTCGCTAGCGGATACAATGAGCAGTACTTC. The variable domain in full, completed from reference TRBV7-2 and TRBJ2-7, reads GAGVSQSPSNKVTEKGKDVELRCDPISGHTALYWYRQSLGQGLEFLIYFQGNSAPDKSGLPSDRFSAERTGGSVSTLTIQRTQQEDSAVYLCASSLVASGYNEQYFGPGTRLTVT.

This clonotype was counted ten times or more. The CDR3 DNA is TGTGCCAGCAGCTTAGACGTTGGGACAGGGGCCTACGAGCAGTACTTC. Protein: CASSLDVGTGAYEQYF. This chain joins TRBV7-2 and TRBJ2-7; the match to TRBD1 covers 10 bases. The CDR3 spans 16 residues. The germline CDR1 and CDR2 sequences are SGHTA and FQGNSA. Trimming took 1 base from V and 2 from J; bases not matched to a gene: 5.

The chain couples TRBV11-1 to TRBJ1-1; no definite D call. This CDR3 is 14 amino acids long. Deletions cut 3 bases from V and 2 bases from J, with 10 bases between. The germline CDR1 and CDR2 sequences are SGHAT and FQDESV (reference sequence). Here the CDR3 DNA reads TGTGCCAGCAGCTTGCGGAGGCCAAACACTGAAGCTTTCTTT. Its protein product is CASSLRRPNTEAFF. Full variable domain (missing parts from reference TRBV11-1 and TRBJ1-1): EAEVAQSPRYKITEKSQAVAFWCDPISGHATLYWYRQILGQGPELLVQFQDESVVDDSQLPKDRFSAERLKGVDSTLKIQPAELGDSAMYLCASSLRRPNTEAFFGQGTRLTVV.

With regard to this clonotype: With a much larger clone just one base away, this may be a read error. The chain has TRBV9 and TRBJ2-4; 7 bases are shared with TRBD1. The DNA matches TRBJ2-7 better at its end, which makes the J call doubtful. The CDR3 sequence is 14 residues long. The germline V gene encodes CDR1 SGDLS and CDR2 YYNGEE. The CDR3 sequence: CASSPRDSCYEQYF. DNA for the CDR3: TGTGCCAGCAGCCCCCGGGACAGCTGTTACGAGCAGTACTTC.

This clonotype came up a few times. Since a much larger clone is just one base distant, this may be a read error. The CDR3 region has the DNA TGTGCCAGCAGTGCTGACCACCCCTACGAGCAGTACTTC. Translation: CASSADHPYEQYF. V and J are TRBV6-5 and TRBJ2-7; D remains unclear. CDR1 MNHEY and CDR2 SVGAGI come from the germline V gene. This CDR3 has 13 residues. V lost 5 bases, J lost 2 bases, and 10 bases lay in between.

V and J are TRBV6-6 and TRBJ1-1; no clear D gene. The CDR3 sequence is 14 residues long. CDR1 and CDR2 (germline): MNHNY, SVGAGI (reference sequence). The V gene lost 2 bases and the J gene lost 1 base, with 8 bases spanning the gap. CDR3 sequence: CASSYAQSNTEAFF. The CDR3 DNA reads TGTGCCAGCAGTTACGCCCAGTCGAACACTGAAGCTTTCTTT.

This clonotype was observed a few times. This clone may be a read error of a much larger clone one base away. The rearrangement links TRBV28 to TRBJ2-7; D possibly corresponds to TRBD1 (7 bases). The germline CDR1 and CDR2 sequences are MDHEN and SYDVKM. The germline V and J ends were trimmed by 7 bases and 5 bases, with 21 bases remaining between them. The CDR3 length is 15 residues. The CDR3 loop is CASNSPGGGENEQYF. CDR3 DNA sequence: TGTGCCAGCAATTCGCCAGGGGGAGGAGAGAACGAGCAGTACTTC.

Of note for this clonotype: The junction departs from the called germline gene at one end, perhaps through a read error. The chain joins TRBV24-1 to TRBJ2-6; D possibly uses TRBD1 or TRBD2 (5 bases each). Germline values: CDR1 KGHDR, CDR2 SFDVKD. This CDR3 comprises 15 residues. The CDR3 DNA is TGTGCCACCAGTGGGGCGGGCTCTGGGGCCAACGTCCGGACTTTC. It encodes CATSGAGSGANVRTF.

This sequence joins TRBV7-2 and TRBJ1-2; tentative D call: TRBD1 (6 bases). In germline, CDR1 is SGHTA, CDR2 FQGNSA. This CDR3 is 16 amino acids long. Trimming pared 4 bases from V and 4 bases from J, leaving 19 bases between. The CDR3 nucleotides are TGTGCCAGCAGCTCCCCCGGGACTCGAGGGGGCTATGGCTACACCTTC. It yields the protein CASSSPGTRGGYGYTF.

This clonotype was seen a handful of times. The V and J genes are TRBV11-2 and TRBJ2-7; D assignment may be TRBD1 or TRBD2 (5 bases each). Germline CDR1 reads SGHAT; CDR2 reads FQNNGV. CDR3 length: 15 residues. V dropped 5 bases and J dropped 5 bases, with 19 bases sitting between them. Here the CDR3 DNA reads TGTGCCAGCAGCGTACAGGCAGGGAGAGTCCACGAGCAGTACTTC. Protein: CASSVQAGRVHEQYF.

The V call is TRBV9, the J call TRBJ1-5; the D is unclear. This CDR3 is built from 14 residues. Trimming removed 0 bases at V and 1 base at J, with 5 bases between. Germline CDR1 and CDR2: SGDLS and YYNGEE. This CDR3 reads CASSVDSSNQPQHF. The CDR3 nucleotides are TGTGCCAGCAGCGTAGATTCCAGCAATCAGCCCCAGCATTTT.

The chain uses TRBV3-1 and TRBJ1-1; D is perhaps TRBD1 (6 bases). V was cut by 4 bases and J by 5 bases, with 17 bases left in between. The CDR3 contains 15 residues. Germline V lookup: CDR1 LGHDT, CDR2 YNNKEL (reference sequence). The CDR3 bases are TGTGCCAGCAGCCCTGACTCAATAGGGGGGACTGAAGCTTTCTTT. It codes for CASSPDSIGGTEAFF.

This clonotype was found many times. This clone may be a read error of a much larger clone one base away. The rearrangement uses TRBV6-5 and TRBJ1-2; tentatively, D is TRBD1 (5 bases). The CDR3 has 12 residues. CDR1 is MNHEY, CDR2 SVGAGI, per germline. The DNA for the CDR3 is TGTGCCAGCAGTCCAGGGATGTATGGCCACACCTTC. This sequence encodes CASSPGMYGHTF.